The following is a T cell receptor beta chain sequence with its context. Its matching antigen is unknown. These data belong to a study of vaccination and CD4 T cells after COVID-19. The CDR3 consists of 21 residues. The treatment is: approximately 9-day PBMC culture with coronavirus spike peptide pools or control peptides (ViraFEST assay). Sequenced with the Oncomine TCR Beta short-read assay was DNA taken from cultured CD4+ T cells. TCRdb used MiXCR to reprocess the PCR reads, holding one entry per CDR3 protein. The sample has more than 15,000 distinct CDR3 sequences; 54% are singletons. The source is a human donor who had recovered from COVID-19. V gene TRBV21-1 combines with J gene TRBJ1-2; the D call TRBD1 from the table was never checked on the DNA. TRBV21-1 is noted as a pseudogene. This material consisted of CD4+ T cells from blood, cultured in vitro, taken before SARS-CoV-2 vaccination. CDR3 in amino acids: CASSKVVSEGRGFCGLHGYTF. In DNA, the CDR3 is TGTGCCAGCAGCAAAGTGGTGAGTGAGGGCAGGGGGTTTTGCGGATTACATGGCTACACCTTC.